This TCR beta chain stems from a study of Graves' ophthalmopathy and Graves' hyperthyroidism (dated by TCRdb to 2016 to 2019). Study-level background: Peripheral blood samples were taken at the time of initial diagnosis, before any treatment was given. TCR beta repertoire signatures were used to distinguish Graves' ophthalmopathy from Graves' hyperthyroidism and to predict progression to ophthalmopathy. In total, approximately 130 blood samples were TCR-sequenced: under 45 ophthalmopathy, over 70 hyperthyroidism and some 17 hyperthyroidism-to-ophthalmopathy patients. A discovery set of 90 to 100 patients (43 ophthalmopathy, 55 to 60 stable hyperthyroidism) was enrolled to explore V-J signatures distinguishing ophthalmopathy from hyperthyroidism. An independent validation cohort comprised under 20 hyperthyroidism patients and 15 to 17 patients who later progressed from hyperthyroidism to ophthalmopathy. In five or six hyperthyroidism patients, the T-cell repertoires found in thyroid tissue were compared with those found in blood. Once sampling was done, hyperthyroidism patients were given methimazole at a starting dose of 30 mg daily, while ophthalmopathy patients were given high-dose intravenous methylprednisolone. The 80 to 100 discovery patients were randomly divided into training and test sets at a 7:3 ratio. Here is what the overall study found, with its caveats: No statistical method was used to set the sample size in advance, and the investigators knew which group each participant was assigned to. Most of the expanded thyroid clonotypes with a frequency above 0.001 were also detected in blood, and it was suggested that the thyroid immune response may be reflected by blood repertoires. The 13-signature model separated ophthalmopathy from stable hyperthyroidism with approximately 85% sensitivity and almost 84% specificity in cross-validation, and 80%/75% in the test set. In validation, the model predicted ophthalmopathy progression with roughly 68% sensitivity and roughly 72% specificity; around twelve predicted patients were CT-confirmed with GO in a median of 6.5 months.

From the cysteine up to the phenylalanine, the CDR3 has a length of 14 residues. The CDR3 DNA has 42 bases and is translated from base 1. At the junction V is shortened by 11 bases and J by 4 bases; bases outside the gene matches: 12. Patients with ophthalmopathy had moderately to severely active disease, with a Clinical Activity Score of 3 or more, a NOSPECS grade of 4 or more, and a disease duration of less than 3 months. Anyone with other autoimmune diseases, uncontrolled infections, pregnancy or lactation was excluded from the study. Clinical symptoms, serum thyroxine, TRAb, thyroid ultrasound and orbital computed tomography were used for diagnosis. Using Ficoll-Paque density gradient centrifugation, PBMCs were isolated from about 9.4 ml of fresh peripheral blood. Total RNA was extracted with Trizol reagent and quality-checked on an Agilent 2100 Bioanalyzer. Details on this clonotype: The antigen it binds to is not known. No base-level quality is on record; no much larger clone is a single base apart.

For repertoire sequencing, the TCR beta CDR3 regions were amplified from RNA transcripts. A first-round RT-PCR used HTBI primers with the Qiagen OneStep RT-PCR kit, followed by a second-round multiplex PCR, size selection and purification. The libraries underwent paired-end sequencing with 100 bp reads on an Illumina HiSeq2000. The original methods were these. SOAPnuke was used to process the reads, throwing out any read that had adapters, had uncalled bases, had a mean Phred below 15, or lacked an exact constant-primer or identifier match. COPE v1.2.5 was used to merge high-quality paired reads. Each unique nucleotide sequence was treated as a clonotype, and MiTCR v1.1 was used to align the clonotypes to the IMGT TRB V, D and J references. Analysis was restricted to V-J combinations with a frequency above 0.0001, which covered 99% to 99.2% of repertoires. For each V-J combination, a TCR clonal expansion and chaos score was defined as F50 clonal expansion divided by the chaos observed in the TCRdist matrix. Welch's t-statistics and random forest were used to reduce the features to 13 V-J combinations, which were then used as input to a naive Bayes classifier. Thyroid-blood repertoire similarity was quantified with the Morisita-Horn index. TCRdb reprocessing: public reads trimmed at Q25 with fastp, clones called with MiXCR, in-frame beta chains kept. Each entry is one CDR3 protein sequence, shown with its most common DNA and genes. The V and J calls reflect TCRdb's pipeline rather than the authors' work. The sample data list roughly 500,000 distinct CDR3 sequences, and roughly 14% of these were observed just once. In total, the top ten clones hold 9.8% of the sample.

Here the chain combines TRBV12-3 or TRBV12-4 and TRBJ2-7, with 9 bases in between that match TRBD1. This TCR was sampled from a woman younger than 45 with Graves' ophthalmopathy. Donor details come from another sample of the same person, matched by shared clones. The specimen was blood. The CDR3 corresponds to CASQGATLRYEQYF. The sequenced DNA is TGTGCCTCACAGGGGGCTACACTTCGTTACGAGCAGTACTTC.